Listed here are 28 T cell receptor beta chains from one sample, sequenced in a study of blood T cell repertoires in COVID-19. This table comes from immunoSEQ multiplex PCR, and its TCRdb copy is limited to in-frame clones, with some not included. The data contain roughly 200,000 clones, about 87% of them singletons. Sequenced: PBMCs or T cells enriched from blood (not recorded which). These TCRs come from a woman aged 25 to 39 who had recovered from COVID-19.

The chain recombines TRBV6-5 with TRBJ1-2; weak D call: TRBD1 (6 bases). Germline CDR1 MNHEY, CDR2 SVGAGI. CDR3 length equals 14 residues. The V and J ends lost 6 bases and 3 bases respectively, with 14 bases between them. The CDR3 nucleotides read TGTGCCAGCAGCCCCCGGGACAACTACTATGGCTACACCTTC. This codes for CASSPRDNYYGYTF.

The chain is built from TRBV29-1 and TRBJ2-5; TRBD2 agrees at 8 bases. The V gene's germline CDR1 is SQVTM and CDR2 ANQGSEA. This CDR3 is 15 amino acids long. Trimming removed 1 base from V and 2 bases from J; junction bases left unmatched: 6. The CDR3 DNA sequence: TGCAGCGTTGAAGCCCGGGGGGGGGTACAAGAGACCCAGTACTTC. It is translated as CSVEARGGVQETQYF.

This clone appeared a single time. The V call is TRBV5-1, the J call TRBJ2-5; D perhaps matches TRBD1 (6 bases). Germline V lookup: CDR1 SGHRS, CDR2 YFSETQ. The CDR3 spans 17 residues. The germline V and J ends were trimmed by 2 bases and 1 base, with 18 bases remaining between them. The CDR3: CASSLGLSVGGQETQYF. In DNA, the CDR3 is TGCGCCAGCAGCTTAGGGTTATCTGTAGGGGGCCAAGAGACCCAGTACTTC.

The V gene is TRBV11-2, the J gene TRBJ1-2; D call uncertain. Trimming stripped 5 bases from V and 1 base from J, with 8 bases between. The CDR3 length is 13 residues. CDR1 and CDR2 (germline): SGHAT, FQNNGV. The CDR3 region has the DNA TGTGCCAGCAGCGAAACAGATAACTATGGCTACACCTTC. Its protein product is CASSETDNYGYTF.

V usage is TRBV7-7 and J usage is TRBJ2-1, with 9 bases identical to TRBD2. The V gene's germline CDR1 is SSHAT and CDR2 FNYEAQ (reference sequence). This CDR3 contains 15 residues. With 3 bases clipped from V and 9 bases from J, the junction kept 9 bases outside the gene matches. CDR3 residues: CASSFRSSGEAEQFF. DNA of the CDR3: TGTGCCAGCAGCTTTCGGTCTAGCGGGGAAGCTGAGCAGTTCTTC.

The rearrangement links TRBV7-2 to TRBJ2-2; 7 bases align to TRBD1. CDR1 is SGHTA, CDR2 FQGNSA, per germline. This CDR3 contains 14 residues. With V trimmed by 6 bases and J by 5 bases, 6 bases remained unmatched. This CDR3 reads CASRTGWGTGELFF. Here the CDR3 DNA reads TGTGCCAGCAGGACAGGGTGGGGGACCGGGGAGCTGTTTTTT.

The chain is built from TRBV5-6 and TRBJ1-1; D is unresolved. Between the trimmed V and J ends, which lost 5 bases and 6 bases, there was a span of 11 bases. Per the germline V gene, CDR1 is SGHDT and CDR2 is YYEEEE. CDR3 length: 12 amino acids. CDR3 amino acids: CASSPGRAEAFF. As DNA, the CDR3 is TGTGCCAGCAGTCCGGGTCGCGCTGAAGCTTTCTTT.

The rearrangement links TRBV18 to TRBJ1-3; 7 positions match TRBD1. Germline assignment: CDR1 KGHSH and CDR2 LQKENI. The CDR3 contains 12 residues. J gave up 11 bases and V 3 bases, and 4 bases lay outside the gene matches. The CDR3 DNA sequence: TGTGCCAGCTCACCTAATGACAGGGCCATATATTTT. This encodes CASSPNDRAIYF.

CDR3 loop: CASSWMTGKGTEAFF. As DNA, the CDR3 is TGCGCCAGCAGCTGGATGACAGGGAAGGGCACTGAAGCTTTCTTT. This chain connects TRBV5-1 to TRBJ1-1, with 7 nucleotides matching TRBD1. Germline V lookup: CDR1 SGHRS, CDR2 YFSETQ. The CDR3 is made up of 15 amino acids. V lost 3 bases, J lost 4 bases, and 9 bases stayed unmatched.

The J gene is TRBJ2-1, the V gene TRBV9; unclear D gene. Trimming took off 0 bases at V and 3 bases at J, with 7 bases between the two ends. CDR1 is SGDLS, CDR2 YYNGEE, per germline. The CDR3 loop spans 14 amino acids. CDR3 DNA sequence: TGTGCCAGCAGCGTAGTGACGGGCTACAATGAGCAGTTCTTC. This translates into CASSVVTGYNEQFF.

The chain employs TRBV5-6 and TRBJ1-1, with a weak D call TRBD1 (5 bases). The germline V gene has CDR1 SGHDT and CDR2 YYEEEE. The V end lost 3 bases, the J end lost 11 bases, and 17 bases lay between the germline ends. There are 13 residues in the CDR3. This chain's CDR3 is CASSSTGLTRAFF. The CDR3 DNA sequence: TGTGCCAGCAGCTCTACAGGCCTGACTAGGGCTTTCTTT.

V is TRBV6-4 and J is TRBJ2-2; D is possibly TRBD1 (6 bases). The germline gives CDR1 MRHNA, CDR2 SNTAGT. Trimming cost V 10 bases and J 3 bases, with 12 bases left between them. The CDR3 contains 13 residues. CDR3 sequence: CATKGVDTGELFF. CDR3 DNA: TGTGCCACCAAGGGGGTGGACACCGGGGAGCTGTTTTTT.

V is TRBV6-5 and J is TRBJ1-1, with a weak D call TRBD1 (5 bases). Trimming shortened V by 2 bases and J by 4 bases, and 11 bases separated the two germline ends. The CDR3 has 14 residues. CDR1 MNHEY and CDR2 SVGAGI come from the germline V gene. Here the CDR3 DNA reads TGTGCCAGCAGTTACCAGGGTGGTAGCACTGAAGCTTTCTTT. The encoded protein is CASSYQGGSTEAFF.

This chain links TRBV5-4 with TRBJ2-7; D is possibly TRBD1 (5 bases). The V gene lost 4 bases and the J gene lost 5 bases, with 19 bases spanning the gap. Per the germline V gene, CDR1 is SGHNT and CDR2 is YYREEE (reference sequence). This CDR3 is 15 amino acids long. Here the CDR3 reads CASSSSRWGMNEQYF. The CDR3 nucleotides read TGTGCCAGCAGCAGCTCGCGATGGGGCATGAACGAGCAGTACTTC.

This clone was detected a few times. The J gene is TRBJ2-4, the V gene TRBV6-2 or TRBV6-3; 8 bases align to TRBD1. The CDR3 totals 13 residues. V lost 4 bases, J lost 9 bases, and 5 bases stayed unmatched. Germline CDR1 and CDR2: MNHEY and SVGEGT. The CDR3 DNA reads TGTGCCAGCAGTTCGCAGGGGGCCGGCATTCAGTACTTC. Protein: CASSSQGAGIQYF.

The chain joins TRBV4-3 to TRBJ2-1; 8 bases fit TRBD2. This CDR3 has 18 amino acids. Germline CDR1 LGHNA, CDR2 YSLEER. The V and J ends lost 2 bases and 6 bases, in that order; junction bases with no gene match: 15. The CDR3 protein is CASSQSGRGGPSLNEQFF. In nucleotides, the CDR3 is TGCGCCAGCAGCCAAAGCGGTCGGGGGGGGCCGAGCCTCAATGAGCAGTTCTTC.

The genes are TRBV12-3 or TRBV12-4 and TRBJ1-1; D gene unclear. The CDR3 loop spans 13 amino acids. Between the trimmed V and J ends, which lost 4 bases and 1 base, there was a span of 7 bases. The CDR3 region is CASSWQENTEAFF. In DNA, the CDR3 is TGTGCCAGCAGTTGGCAAGAGAACACTGAAGCTTTCTTT.

CDR3 amino acids: CASSEGLLTKYF. The CDR3 DNA follows: TGTGCCAGCAGTGAAGGGCTCTTGACGAAGTACTTC. The gene calls are TRBV25-1 and TRBJ2-7; D is unclear. The germline CDR1 and CDR2 sequences are MGHDK and SYGVNS. Trimming took 2 bases from V and 11 from J, leaving 13 bases between them. The CDR3 contains 12 residues.

For this clone: In the same sample, other DNA sequences code for this CDR3. This chain connects TRBV7-2 to TRBJ1-1, with D tentatively TRBD1 (5 bases). Germline V lookup: CDR1 SGHTA, CDR2 FQGNSA. The V gene lost 2 bases and the J gene lost 5 bases, with 9 bases spanning the gap. The CDR3 has 13 residues. CDR3 DNA sequence: TGTGCCAGCAGCTTATTGGGGGGGACTGAAGCTTTCTTT. It translates to CASSLLGGTEAFF.

This sequence joins TRBV20-1 and TRBJ1-2; D gene ambiguous. Germline values: CDR1 DFQATT, CDR2 SNEGSKA (reference sequence). V was shortened by 3 bases and J by 8 bases, with 10 bases between the two germline ends. The CDR3 contains 11 residues. Here the CDR3 reads CSARLRVGYTF. As DNA, the CDR3 is TGCAGTGCTAGGTTACGAGTCGGCTACACCTTC.

This clone was counted a few times. The gene calls are TRBV7-2 and TRBJ1-3, with D maybe TRBD1 (5 bases). Trimming took off 5 bases at V and 2 bases at J, with 13 bases between the two ends. CDR1 is SGHTA and CDR2 is FQGNSA in the germline V gene. The CDR3 is 15 amino acids. The CDR3 bases are TGTGCCAGCAGCCCCGCGGGGGGAGCTGGAAACACCATATATTTT. This codes for CASSPAGGAGNTIYF.

This chain joins TRBV7-2 and TRBJ1-3, with D hard to call. Deletions cut 3 bases from V and 0 bases from J, with 12 bases between. The germline V gene has CDR1 SGHTA and CDR2 FQGNSA. The CDR3 runs 16 residues. The CDR3 nucleotides are TGTGCCAGCAGCTTGATGAGCGTCGGCTCTGGAAACACCATATATTTT. It is translated as CASSLMSVGSGNTIYF.

This clone showed up just a few times. The V gene is TRBV5-6, the J gene TRBJ1-1; possibly TRBD1 for D (5 bases). Trimming pared 4 bases from V and 4 bases from J, leaving 11 bases between. This CDR3 spans 13 amino acids. Germline V gives CDR1 SGHDT, CDR2 YYEEEE. The CDR3 nucleotides are TGTGCCAGCAGCGGAGGGGAAGGCACTGAAGCTTTCTTT. It yields the protein CASSGGEGTEAFF.

J is TRBJ2-7 and V is TRBV10-3, with 10 bases lining up with TRBD1. This CDR3 has 13 residues. CDR1 ENHRY and CDR2 SYGVKD come from the germline V gene. V lost 10 bases to trimming and J lost 3 bases; unmatched junction nucleotides: 6. The CDR3 DNA is TGTGCCACCTCAGGGACAGGGGACTACGAGCAGTACTTC. Protein product: CATSGTGDYEQYF.

This chain links TRBV21-1 with TRBJ1-1; TRBD1, the table's D call, was not compared with the DNA. TRBV21-1 is a documented pseudogene. This CDR3 spans 14 amino acids. The CDR3 DNA reads TGTGCCAGCAGCAAAGGACAGGGGTGCACTGAAGCTTTCTTT. Encoded protein: CASSKGQGCTEAFF.

The rearrangement uses TRBV3-1 (or the pseudogene TRBV3-2) and TRBJ1-2, with 9 bases fitting TRBD1. Looked up from germline, CDR1 is LGHDT and CDR2 is YNNKEL (reference sequence). The J segment lost 4 bases and the V segment lost 4 bases, leaving 4 bases of the junction unmatched. The CDR3 is 14 amino acids. CDR3 DNA sequence: TGTGCCAGCAGCCCGGACAGGGGAGGCTATGGCTACACCTTC. Protein product: CASSPDRGGYGYTF.

This chain links TRBV27 with TRBJ2-7, with 7 bases aligning to TRBD1. The CDR3 loop spans 15 amino acids. Germline trimming cut 5 bases from V and 1 base from J; bases unmatched to any gene: 8. Germline lookup yields CDR1 MNHEY and CDR2 SMNVEV (reference sequence). In DNA, the CDR3 is TGTGCCAGCAGTCCCGCCGGGACAGTTTCCTACGAGCAGTACTTC. The encoded protein is CASSPAGTVSYEQYF.

Remarks on this clone: Mismatch with germline at one junction end may stem from a read error. The J gene is TRBJ1-4, the V gene TRBV24-1; D ambiguous. CDR1 and CDR2 (germline): KGHDR, SFDVKD. This CDR3 region has 13 residues. CDR3 sequence reads: CAPRRPSYEKLFF. The CDR3 nucleotides are TGTGCCCCCAGGCGCCCGTCTTATGAAAAACTGTTTTTT.